The 26 T cell receptor beta chains below were found in one sample sequenced in a study of cytomegalovirus exposure and HLA in healthy donors (dated by TCRdb to the late 2010s). Library preparation was by the immunoSEQ multiplex PCR assay. The multiplex PCR relied on a mix of 60 forward primers for TCR Vbeta segments and 13 reverse primers for TCR Jbeta segments. TCRdb holds this immuneACCESS table with in-frame rearrangements only. Some clones are missing; in checked studies, unresolved V genes explain under half, and the rest has no known cause. The sample includes roughly 140,000 clones, with around 72% observed a single time. Over 1.1% of the sample rests with the top ten. Specimen: PBMCs. The receptor source for this set is a young man in good health and CMV-seronegative.

The chain is built from TRBV7-2 and TRBJ1-5, with TRBD1 matching 8 bases. The germline gives CDR1 SGHTA, CDR2 FQGNSA. The CDR3 runs to 15 residues. The J segment lost 7 bases and the V segment lost 4 bases, leaving 9 bases of the junction unmatched. CDR3 sequence reads: CASSSSDRVGQPQHF. The CDR3 DNA reads TGTGCCAGCAGCTCCTCGGACAGGGTGGGCCAGCCCCAGCATTTT.

The chain employs TRBV19 and TRBJ2-7; TRBD2 matches 7 bases. V was pared by 5 bases and J by 3 bases, with 4 bases of the junction left unmatched. Germline V CDR1 and CDR2: LNHDA, SQIVND (reference sequence). The CDR3 loop spans 13 amino acids. Here the CDR3 reads CASSGASGYEQYF. The CDR3 DNA follows: TGTGCCAGTAGTGGCGCTAGCGGCTACGAGCAGTACTTC.

V usage is TRBV29-1 and J usage is TRBJ2-3, with TRBD2 identical over 11 bases. This CDR3 region has 16 residues. Germline V gene sequence: CDR1 SQVTM, CDR2 ANQGSEA. V lost 0 bases and J lost 1; bases outside the gene matches: 3. The CDR3 spells CSVEDPLAGGTDTQYF. The DNA of the CDR3 is TGCAGCGTTGAAGATCCACTAGCGGGGGGCACAGATACGCAGTATTTT.

The chain has TRBV9 and TRBJ1-2, with unresolved D. This CDR3 region has 14 residues. The V end was cut by 0 bases, the J end by 7 bases, with 13 bases between. Germline lookup yields CDR1 SGDLS and CDR2 YYNGEE. The DNA of the CDR3 is TGTGCCAGCAGCGTAGGTACAGAGGGCGGTGGCTACACCTTC. Its protein is CASSVGTEGGGYTF.

J is TRBJ1-2 and V is TRBV9, with 8 bases aligning to TRBD1. CDR1 and CDR2 from the germline V gene are SGDLS and YYNGEE. The V segment lost 6 bases and the J segment 7 bases; nucleotides outside the gene matches: 14. The CDR3 is 15 amino acids. The CDR3 spells CASNRTGLLPSGYTF. The CDR3 nucleotides are TGTGCCAGCAACCGGACAGGGCTTTTGCCCAGTGGCTACACCTTC. The whole variable domain, filled in from reference TRBV9 and TRBJ1-2, reads DSGVTQTPKHLITATGQRVTLRCSPRSGDLSVYWYQQSLDQGLQFLIQYYNGEERAKGNILERFSAQQFPDLHSELNLSSLELGDSALYFCASNRTGLLPSGYTFGSGTRLTVV.

The chain has TRBV19 and TRBJ1-1; 7 nucleotides align to TRBD1. Trimming took 4 bases from V and 0 from J; bases not matched to a gene: 14. The CDR3 runs 18 residues. Germline CDR1 LNHDA, CDR2 SQIVND (reference sequence). This chain's CDR3 is CASSRSRDPRGMNTEAFF. Written as DNA, the CDR3 is TGTGCCAGTAGTAGATCCAGGGACCCCAGGGGGATGAACACTGAAGCTTTCTTT.

The chain is built from TRBV14 and TRBJ1-5; D is uncertain. From germline, CDR1 is SGHDN and CDR2 FVKESK. The V end was cut by 3 bases, the J end by 7 bases, with 10 bases between. This CDR3 is built from 13 residues. CDR3: CASSQTRNQPQHF. The CDR3 coding sequence is TGTGCCAGCAGCCAGACTAGAAACCAGCCCCAGCATTTT.

The V call is TRBV27, the J call TRBJ1-5; TRBD1 is a possible D gene (6 bases). Germline CDR1 MNHEY, CDR2 SMNVEV (reference sequence). V lost 6 bases, J lost 6 bases, and 15 bases lay in between. CDR3 size: 14 residues. The chain's CDR3 is CASSPQGSAQPQHF. In DNA, the CDR3 is TGTGCCAGCAGCCCACAGGGATCGGCTCAGCCCCAGCATTTT.

As for this clone: A read error may produce the germline difference seen at one junction end. This rearrangement joins TRBV30 to TRBJ2-5; 7 positions match TRBD1. There are 13 residues in the CDR3. Germline V gene data show CDR1 as GTSNPN and CDR2 as SVGIG (reference sequence). Here the CDR3 reads CAWSGQGGETQHF. CDR3 in DNA: TGTGCCTGGAGTGGACAGGGTGGCGAGACCCAGCACTTC.

The chain recombines TRBV15 with TRBJ1-6, with 7 bases that match TRBD1. With 2 bases clipped from V and 10 bases from J, the junction kept 11 bases outside the gene matches. Germline V gene data show CDR1 as LNHNV and CDR2 as YYDKDF (reference sequence). This CDR3 is 16 amino acids long. The CDR3 is CATSRQETGFGSPLHF. DNA for the CDR3: TGTGCCACCAGCAGACAGGAGACAGGGTTTGGATCACCCCTCCACTTT.

The V and J genes are TRBV19 and TRBJ1-2, with D maybe TRBD1 (5 bases). V dropped 5 bases and J dropped 0 bases, with 19 bases sitting between them. The V gene's germline CDR1 is LNHDA and CDR2 SQIVND (reference sequence). The CDR3 consists of 17 residues. In DNA, the CDR3 is TGTGCCAGTAGTCCCCACCCTACAGGACCAGCTAACTATGGCTACACCTTC. Residues: CASSPHPTGPANYGYTF.

The CDR3 sequence: CAISEWDNSYEQYF. CDR3 nucleotide sequence: TGTGCCATCAGTGAGTGGGACAACTCCTACGAGCAGTACTTC. The rearrangement uses TRBV10-3 and TRBJ2-7, with a possible D match to TRBD1 (6 bases). Germline values: CDR1 ENHRY, CDR2 SYGVKD. V was trimmed by 1 base and J by 0 bases, leaving 7 bases between them. CDR3 length: 14 amino acids.

The chain couples TRBV7-2 to TRBJ2-7, with D perhaps matching TRBD1 (5 bases). This CDR3 is 13 amino acids long. The germline CDR1 and CDR2 sequences are SGHTA and FQGNSA. The V end lost 4 bases, the J end lost 0 bases, and 7 bases lay between the germline ends. CDR3 region: CASSYDSSYEQYF. The DNA of the CDR3 is TGTGCCAGCAGCTATGACAGCTCCTACGAGCAGTACTTC.

V and J are TRBV11-2 and TRBJ2-5, with D possibly matching TRBD1 (6 bases). The germline V gene has CDR1 SGHAT and CDR2 FQNNGV. The CDR3 runs to 15 residues. V lost 5 bases and J 8 bases, leaving 21 bases between the germline ends. In DNA form, the CDR3 reads TGTGCCAGCAGCCTCCTGGGGGCGGCCCAAGGAACCCAGTACTTC. This sequence encodes CASSLLGAAQGTQYF.

This clone was counted only a few times. The chain joins TRBV4-3 to TRBJ2-2; the match to TRBD2 covers 11 bases. This CDR3 has 19 residues. J lost 3 bases, V lost 1 base, and 10 bases had no gene match. Germline V gene sequence: CDR1 LGHNA, CDR2 YSLEER. The CDR3 loop reads CASSQVGLAERGDTGELFF. CDR3 in DNA: TGCGCCAGCAGCCAAGTGGGACTAGCGGAGCGGGGGGACACCGGGGAGCTGTTTTTT.

This rearrangement joins TRBV6-4 to TRBJ2-3; no definite D call. CDR3 length: 14 amino acids. Germline CDR1 reads MRHNA; CDR2 reads SNTAGT. V was pared by 2 bases and J by 3 bases, with 9 bases between. The CDR3 reads CASSDGEATDTQYF. DNA for the CDR3: TGTGCCAGCAGTGACGGAGAGGCTACAGATACGCAGTATTTT.

This CDR3 reads CASSPRGAGNTGELFF. CDR3 nucleotide sequence: TGTGCCAGCAGCCCCAGGGGGGCAGGGAACACCGGGGAGCTGTTTTTT. The chain uses TRBV11-2 and TRBJ2-2; possibly TRBD1 for D (7 bases). Per germline, CDR1 SGHAT and CDR2 FQNNGV. The CDR3 loop spans 16 amino acids. The V end was cut by 5 bases, the J end by 1 base, with 14 bases between.

The V gene is TRBV2, the J gene TRBJ2-7; a possible D gene is TRBD1 (5 bases). The germline V gene has CDR1 SNHLY and CDR2 FYNNEI. The CDR3 runs 12 residues. The V and J ends lost 7 bases and 7 bases respectively, with 14 bases between them. CDR3 coding DNA: TGTGCCAGCAAAGAAACAGGTGTTGAGCAGTACTTC. Protein product: CASKETGVEQYF.

There are a few counts of this clone. This chain joins TRBV7-2 and TRBJ2-7, with TRBD2 matching over 7 bases. This CDR3 is built from 14 residues. Germline values: CDR1 SGHTA, CDR2 FQGNSA. The junction had 10 bases not matched to a gene; V was cut back by 5 bases and J by 6 bases. CDR3 residues: CASSPWAGVGEQYF. The CDR3 DNA reads as TGTGCCAGCAGCCCATGGGCGGGAGTTGGCGAGCAGTACTTC.

The chain employs TRBV27 and TRBJ2-3, with D unresolved. The germline CDR1 and CDR2 sequences are MNHEY and SMNVEV (reference sequence). Trimming stripped 0 bases from V and 6 bases from J, with 7 bases between. CDR3 length equals 13 residues. DNA for the CDR3: TGTGCCAGCAGTTTATCCCCATTGGATACGCAGTATTTT. Amino acids: CASSLSPLDTQYF.

V and J are TRBV19 and TRBJ2-7, with D tentatively TRBD1 (6 bases). The CDR3 covers 14 residues. Germline CDR1 reads LNHDA; CDR2 reads SQIVND (reference sequence). V lost 5 bases and J 2 bases, leaving 13 bases between the germline ends. The CDR3 DNA is TGTGCCAGTAGTGCCGGACAGAGGGCCTACGAGCAGTACTTC. This translates into CASSAGQRAYEQYF.

The chain employs TRBV18 and TRBJ1-2; a weak D match, TRBD1 (5 bases). This CDR3 is 16 amino acids long. V was shortened by 1 base and J by 2 bases, with 14 bases between the two germline ends. Per germline, CDR1 KGHSH and CDR2 LQKENI. The CDR3 loop reads CASSPQGTPSNYGYTF. The DNA for the CDR3 is TGTGCCAGCTCACCACAGGGGACTCCCTCCAACTATGGCTACACCTTC.

As regards this clone: An end of the junction differs from the germline gene, which may be a read error. This chain joins TRBV7-2 and TRBJ1-2; 12 bases are shared with TRBD1. Germline values: CDR1 SGHTA, CDR2 FQGNSA. The CDR3 is made up of 16 amino acids. In DNA form, the CDR3 reads TGTTCCAGCAGCCCCGGGACAGGGGGCGCGGGCTATGGCTACACCTTC. Protein sequence: CSSSPGTGGAGYGYTF.

This chain uses TRBV18 with TRBJ1-2; D call uncertain. This CDR3 is 15 amino acids long. Trimming cost V 3 bases and J 8 bases, with 19 bases left between them. In germline, CDR1 is KGHSH, CDR2 LQKENI. The CDR3 DNA sequence: TGTGCCAGCTCACCTATGACGGGAAAAGAGGAAGGCTACACCTTC. Amino acid sequence: CASSPMTGKEEGYTF.

The chain uses TRBV7-2 and TRBJ2-7, with TRBD1 matching over 9 bases. CDR3 length: 15 residues. Germline CDR1 is SGHTA and CDR2 is FQGNSA. V trimming: 3 bases; J trimming: 2 bases; junction bases outside the gene matches: 5. CDR3 nucleotide sequence: TGTGCCAGCAGCTTTCAGGGACAGGGTGCCTACGAGCAGTACTTC. Encoded protein: CASSFQGQGAYEQYF.

As to this clone: A junction boundary mismatches the germline segment, possibly from a read error. The chain combines TRBV7-9 with TRBJ2-7, with D unclear. The CDR3 is 14 residues long. Germline V lookup: CDR1 SEHNR, CDR2 FQNEAQ (reference sequence). CDR3 DNA: TGTTCCAGCAGCTTAAGAGGAATCGGGTACGAGCAGTACTTC. As protein: CSSSLRGIGYEQYF.